A selection of T cell receptor beta chains follows, all from one sample in a study of T-cell reconstitution after alpha-beta-depleted transplantation in children. MiXCR, applied by TCRdb to the PCR reads, yields one record per CDR3 protein. Here the sample spans some 600,000 distinct CDR3 sequences, approximately 16% being singletons. Sample: PBMCs from the stem cell graft donor, taken from the stem cell graft. The source of these receptors is a human donor who donated a stem cell graft to a child with acute myeloid leukemia. Both conserved end residues are part of each CDR3. Fields, in order: J gene, D gene, clone size, V gene, CDR3 DNA, CDR3 protein. A D gene is named only where the DNA matches it firmly. Size is omitted from some rows. Given values are once, few, many or a class for expanded clones.

>TRBJ2-3|TRBD1|-|TRBV12-3/TRBV12-4
TGTGCCAGCAGTCCGGACAGGGGACTTCGCACAGATACGCAGTATTTT
CASSPDRGLRTDTQYF
>TRBJ1-1|TRBD1|-|TRBV6-5
TGTGCCAGCAGTTACTCCGGACAGGGGGCGCCTGAAGCTTTCTTT
CASSYSGQGAPEAFF
>TRBJ1-1|-|-|TRBV7-2
TGTGCCAGCAGCTTGGAGACTGGGGGTCATGAAGCTTTCTTT
CASSLETGGHEAFF
>TRBJ2-3|TRBD2|-|TRBV12-3/TRBV12-4
TGTGCCAGCAGTTTCCTAGCGGGGGGTCCCACAGATACGCAGTATTTT
CASSFLAGGPTDTQYF
>TRBJ2-2|-|many|TRBV5-1
TGCGCCAGCGAAAGAACGGGCGGTAACACCGGGGAGCTGTTTTTT
CASERTGGNTGELFF
>TRBJ2-3|-|few|TRBV12-3/TRBV12-4
TGTGCCAGCAGCGCAGGTAGTGGGGGAACTTTCACAGATACGCAGTATTTT
CASSAGSGGTFTDTQYF
>TRBJ2-6|-|many|TRBV7-2
TGTGCCAGCAGCCCCTGGGGGAGGTCTGGGGCCAACGTCCTGACTTTC
CASSPWGRSGANVLTF
>TRBJ2-5|TRBD1|-|TRBV7-9
TGTGCCAGCAGCTATGGACAGGGCCAAGAGACCCAGTACTTC
CASSYGQGQETQYF
>TRBJ2-2|TRBD1|many|TRBV29-1
TGCAGCGTTTCCCGGGACAGGGACACCGGGGAGCTGTTTTTT
CSVSRDRDTGELFF
>TRBJ1-1|TRBD1|many|TRBV29-1
TGCAGCGACGTATTAGACAGGGGATCTTCTGGAGCTTTCTTT
CSDVLDRGSSGAFF
>TRBJ2-7|TRBD1|few|TRBV12-3/TRBV12-4
TGTGCCAGCACCTTGACAGGGAATCCCGACGAGCAGTACTTC
CASTLTGNPDEQYF
>TRBJ1-4|TRBD1|-|TRBV20-1
TGCAGTGCTAGACCAGGGGGCCTGAATGAAAAACTGTTTTTT
CSARPGGLNEKLFF
>TRBJ1-5|TRBD1|many|TRBV20-1
TGCAGTGCTAGAAAAGCCGGGACAGGGGGCAGCAATCAGCCCCAGCATTTT
CSARKAGTGGSNQPQHF
>TRBJ1-1|-|-|TRBV7-2
TGTGCCAGCAGCTTAGCGCTCAGGAACACTGAAGCTTTCTTT
CASSLALRNTEAFF
>TRBJ2-3|TRBD1|many|TRBV4-3
TGCGCCAGCAGCCGCCACCCAGGGGGCAAGGGGGATACGCAGTATTTT
CASSRHPGGKGDTQYF
>TRBJ1-1|-|many|TRBV20-1
TGCAGTGCAGGGGGGGCGTTGAGAGCTTTCTTT
CSAGGALRAFF
>TRBJ2-3|-|many|TRBV7-2
TGTGCCAGCAGCTTCGGGGCCAGCACAGATACGCAGTATTTT
CASSFGASTDTQYF
>TRBJ2-7|-|-|TRBV12-3/TRBV12-4
TGTGCCAGCAGTAACACTGGGATCTCCTACGAGCAGTACTTC
CASSNTGISYEQYF
>TRBJ1-1|-|-|TRBV5-1
TGCGCCAGCAGGGCCTTGTTGAACACTGAAGCTTTCTTT
CASRALLNTEAFF
>TRBJ1-2|TRBD1|-|TRBV4-3
TGCGCCAGCAGCCAGGACACAGGGGACGATGGCTACACCTTC
CASSQDTGDDGYTF
>TRBJ2-1|-|many|TRBV5-6
TGTGCCAGCAGCTTGGGGGCGGCCGGGGACTCCTACAATGAGCAGTTCTTC
CASSLGAAGDSYNEQFF
>TRBJ1-2|-|few|TRBV28
TGTGCCAGCACCCTCAACCCCGCGGGCTATGGCTACACCTTC
CASTLNPAGYGYTF
>TRBJ2-2|-|-|TRBV6-2/TRBV6-3
TGTGCCAGCAGTTTAATAAAGAACACCGGGGAGCTGTTTTTT
CASSLIKNTGELFF
>TRBJ2-3|TRBD1|-|TRBV5-1
TGCGCCAGCAGCTTATTACAGGGGGCGGCAGATACGCAGTATTTT
CASSLLQGAADTQYF
>TRBJ2-3|-|-|TRBV28
TGTGCCATGGGCCCCGGGGTAAGGTGGTCCACAGATACGCAGTATTTT
CAMGPGVRWSTDTQYF
>TRBJ2-1|TRBD2|-|TRBV15
TGTGCCACCAGCTCAGTAGCGGGGGGGGGCGATGAGCAGTTCTTC
CATSSVAGGGDEQFF
>TRBJ1-6|TRBD1|many|TRBV20-1
TGCAGTGCGGAGGGGGCGACGGATTCACCCCTCCACTTT
CSAEGATDSPLHF
>TRBJ1-4|-|many|TRBV6-5
TGTGCCAGCAGTTACTCGAGCTGGGATGAAAAACTGTTTTTT
CASSYSSWDEKLFF
>TRBJ1-1|-|-|TRBV6-5
TGTGCCAGCAGTTACTTTATAACAGACATGAACACTGAAGCTTTCTTT
CASSYFITDMNTEAFF
>TRBJ1-2|-|-|TRBV10-2
TGCGCCAGCAGTGCTTTAGGGGTCGGCTATGGCTACACCTTC
CASSALGVGYGYTF
>TRBJ2-3|-|few|TRBV6-2/TRBV6-3
TGTGCCAGCAGTTGGATTTCAAGCACAGATACGCAGTATTTT
CASSWISSTDTQYF
>TRBJ1-1|-|few|TRBV10-1
TGCGCCAGCAGTGAGACTGACACTGAAGCTTTCTTT
CASSETDTEAFF
>TRBJ1-1|-|-|TRBV4-3
TGCGCCAGCAGCCAAGATTCTCGGGGTGTATTGAACACTGAAGCTTTCTTT
CASSQDSRGVLNTEAFF
>TRBJ2-1|TRBD1|-|TRBV20-1
TGCAGTGCTCGGACAGGGCCGGACAATGAGCAGTTCTTC
CSARTGPDNEQFF
>TRBJ1-1|TRBD1|few|TRBV12-3/TRBV12-4
TGTGCCAGCAGTTCCACCGGGACAGGGGTTGCTTTCTTT
CASSSTGTGVAFF
>TRBJ2-1|-|many|TRBV20-1
TGCAGTGCTAGTGGGGACTCCGTGGGGAATGAGCAGTTCTTC
CSASGDSVGNEQFF
>TRBJ2-5|-|many|TRBV29-1
TGCAGTGTTAACAGGGATGTAGGAGAGACCCAGTACTTC
CSVNRDVGETQYF
>TRBJ2-3|-|many|TRBV7-2
TGTGCCAGCAGCTTACAGGGGGGGGCCGTCACAGATACGCAGTATTTT
CASSLQGGAVTDTQYF
>TRBJ1-6|TRBD1|many|TRBV20-1
TGCAGTGCTAGCCCGGACAGGGAGTATAATTCACCCCTCCACTTT
CSASPDREYNSPLHF
>TRBJ2-1|TRBD2|-|TRBV5-1
TGCGCCAGCAGCTTGTCCGGGGGGGGGCGTAGGGAGCAGTTCTTC
CASSLSGGGRREQFF
>TRBJ2-3|-|few|TRBV5-1
TGCGCCAGCAGCCCGGAGGCAGCAGATACGCAGTATTTT
CASSPEAADTQYF
>TRBJ2-1|TRBD1|few|TRBV7-6
TGTGCCAGCAGCGCGCGGACAGGGGTCGATGAGCAGTTCTTC
CASSARTGVDEQFF
>TRBJ2-3|TRBD2|few|TRBV6-1
TGTGCCAGCACCGAATGGGGGGGGGTGGTAGATACGCAGTATTTT
CASTEWGGVVDTQYF
>TRBJ1-6|-|few|TRBV2
TGTGCCAGCAGTGAAGGGCAGTTCAATTCACCCCTCCACTTT
CASSEGQFNSPLHF
>TRBJ2-6|-|few|TRBV5-1
TGCGCCAGCAGCCGTAATTTACCGGGGACCTCTGGGGCCAACGTCCTGACTTTC
CASSRNLPGTSGANVLTF
>TRBJ1-3|-|-|TRBV12-3/TRBV12-4
TGTGCCATCAGTTTTTACTTCTCCCCCGGGGCAACTGGAAACACCATATATTTT
CAISFYFSPGATGNTIYF
>TRBJ1-1|TRBD1|-|TRBV10-3
TGTGCCATCAGTGAGGTATCCTCCTGGACAGGGGGCGCCTGGAACACTGAAGCTTTCTTT
CAISEVSSWTGGAWNTEAFF
>TRBJ2-3|-|many|TRBV20-1
TGCAGTCTTAAACCAGGGACAGATACGCAGTATTTT
CSLKPGTDTQYF
>TRBJ2-5|-|many|TRBV20-1
TGCAGTGCTCCCGGCGGGTCCCAAGAGACCCAGTACTTC
CSAPGGSQETQYF
>TRBJ2-5|-|-|TRBV12-3/TRBV12-4
TGTGCCAGCACTTTGAGTTCTCAGGGACGATTAAAGACCCAGTACTTC
CASTLSSQGRLKTQYF
>TRBJ2-3|-|many|TRBV4-3
TGCGCCAGCAGCCAAGATGAGACCACAGATACGCAGTATTTT
CASSQDETTDTQYF
>TRBJ1-2|-|many|TRBV5-1
TGCGCCAGCAGCTCCTCAGGGACGGACTATGGCTACACCTTC
CASSSSGTDYGYTF
>TRBJ2-5|TRBD2|many|TRBV6-5
TGTGCCAGCAGTTACTCCGGGAGGAGGGAGACCCAGTACTTC
CASSYSGRRETQYF
>TRBJ2-1|-|few|TRBV6-5
TGTGCCAGCAGTTACGCCGGAGGAATTGACTACAATGAGCAGTTCTTC
CASSYAGGIDYNEQFF
>TRBJ2-3|-|many|TRBV29-1
TGCAGCGTCGGGAGGGGGCAGGTTGACGATACGCAGTATTTT
CSVGRGQVDDTQYF